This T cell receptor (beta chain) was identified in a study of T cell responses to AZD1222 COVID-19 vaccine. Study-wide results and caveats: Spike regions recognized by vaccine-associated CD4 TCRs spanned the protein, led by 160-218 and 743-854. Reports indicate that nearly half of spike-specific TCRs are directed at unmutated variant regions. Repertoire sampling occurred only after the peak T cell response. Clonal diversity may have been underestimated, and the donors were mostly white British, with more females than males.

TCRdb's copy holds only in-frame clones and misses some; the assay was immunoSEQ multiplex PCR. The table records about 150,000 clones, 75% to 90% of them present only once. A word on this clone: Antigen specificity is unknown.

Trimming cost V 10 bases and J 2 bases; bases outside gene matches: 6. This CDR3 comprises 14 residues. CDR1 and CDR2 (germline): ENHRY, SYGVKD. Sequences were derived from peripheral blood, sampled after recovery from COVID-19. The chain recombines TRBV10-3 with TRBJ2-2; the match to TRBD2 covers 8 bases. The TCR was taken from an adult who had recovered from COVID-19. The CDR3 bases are TGTGCCACCCAAGGGACTAGTAACACCGGGGAGCTGTTTTTT. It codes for CATQGTSNTGELFF.